This is a list of T cell receptor beta chains from one sample in a study of OX40 agonist ivuxolimab in advanced cancers. The data were produced by immunoSEQ multiplex PCR, yet TCRdb's version contains in-frame clones alone and is incomplete. The data show about 76,000 clones, with 80% to 90% seen just once and approximately 5.1% held by the top ten. The specimen comprised CD4+ or CD8+ T cells sorted from blood, sampled in a trial of the OX40 agonist ivuxolimab. These receptors came from an adult with an advanced solid tumor such as melanoma, head and neck, liver or kidney cancer. The CDR3 runs from the conserved cysteine through the conserved F or W. Each record gives: CDR3 length, V gene, D gene, J gene, CDR3 DNA, CDR3 protein. A D gene is named only where the DNA matches it firmly.

>16|TRBV6-5|NA|TRBJ2-2
TGTGCCAGCAGTTACTCCTGGGACACGAACACCGGGGAGCTGTTTTTT
CASSYSWDTNTGELFF
>14|TRBV13|NA|TRBJ1-2
TGTGCCAGCAGATCAGCCTTAGGGGTTCATGGCTACACCTTC
CASRSALGVHGYTF
>14|TRBV18|NA|TRBJ2-7
TGTGCCAGCTCACCGAGACAGGCGGGCTACGAGCAGTACTTC
CASSPRQAGYEQYF
>15|TRBV11-3|TRBD1|TRBJ2-5
TGTGCCAGCAGCTTAGGGGTAGGGGGCACGGAGACCCAGTACTTC
CASSLGVGGTETQYF
>14|TRBV19|NA|TRBJ1-1
TGTGCCAGTACCCCCGGCGCGGGTTACACTGAAGCTTTCTTT
CASTPGAGYTEAFF
>17|TRBV5-1|NA|TRBJ1-1
TGCGCCAGCAGCTTGGCCGCGGGCGTCGCATGGAACACTGAAGCTTTCTTT
CASSLAAGVAWNTEAFF
>16|TRBV5-1|NA|TRBJ1-6
TGCGCCAGCCGGGGCGGGGGAAGCTCCTATAATTCACCCCTCCACTTT
CASRGGGSSYNSPLHF
>15|TRBV5-1|NA|TRBJ2-5
TGCGCCAGCAGCTTGGATCCAGGGCCCCAAGAGACCCAGTACTTC
CASSLDPGPQETQYF
>15|TRBV4-3|TRBD2|TRBJ2-3
TGCGCCAGCAGCCAAGGGGGACTATCCACAGATACGCAGTATTTT
CASSQGGLSTDTQYF
>14|TRBV10-3|NA|TRBJ2-7
TGTGCCACCAAAGGACAGCCGGGGACCTACGAGCAGTACTTC
CATKGQPGTYEQYF
>13|TRBV2|NA|TRBJ1-3
TGTGCCAGCAGTGGGTTGTCTGGAAACACCATATATTTT
CASSGLSGNTIYF
>15|TRBV5-4|TRBD2|TRBJ2-3
TGTGCCAGCAGCACAGGACTAGCGGGCACAGATACGCAGTATTTT
CASSTGLAGTDTQYF
>13|TRBV10-3|TRBD1|TRBJ1-2
TGTGCCATCAGTGAGTCACAGGGGGCTGGCTACACCTTC
CAISESQGAGYTF
>12|TRBV6-6|NA|TRBJ1-2
TGTGCCAGTACTGATTTTGGTTATGGCTACACCTTC
CASTDFGYGYTF